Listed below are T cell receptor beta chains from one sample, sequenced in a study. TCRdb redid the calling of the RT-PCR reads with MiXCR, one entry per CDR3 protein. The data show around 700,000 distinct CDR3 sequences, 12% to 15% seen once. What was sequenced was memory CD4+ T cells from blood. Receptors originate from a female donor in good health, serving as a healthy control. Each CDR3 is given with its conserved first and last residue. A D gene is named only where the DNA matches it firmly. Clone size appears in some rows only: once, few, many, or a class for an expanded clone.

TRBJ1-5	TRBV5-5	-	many	CASSPDPGEGMRHF	TGTGCCAGCAGCCCCGATCCAGGGGAAGGAATGCGGCATTTT
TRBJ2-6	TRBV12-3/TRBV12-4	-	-	CASSDSIGLTSSGANVLTF	TGTGCCAGCTCAGACTCTATTGGGCTAACAAGCTCTGGGGCCAACGTCCTGACTTTC
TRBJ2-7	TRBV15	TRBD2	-	CATSREASGYEQYF	TGTGCCACCAGCAGAGAGGCTAGCGGCTACGAGCAGTACTTC
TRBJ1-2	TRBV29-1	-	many	CSVGGGPNYGYTF	TGCAGCGTTGGGGGCGGGCCTAACTATGGCTACACCTTC
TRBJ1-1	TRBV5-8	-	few	CASSDTARRAFF	TGTGCCAGCAGCGATACAGCCAGGAGGGCTTTCTTT
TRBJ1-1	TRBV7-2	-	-	CASSPPKREAEAFF	TGTGCCAGCAGCCCTCCTAAAAGAGAGGCTGAAGCTTTCTTT
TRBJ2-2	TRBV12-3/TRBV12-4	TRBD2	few	CASSRLAGETGELFF	TGTGCCAGCAGCCGACTAGCGGGAGAAACCGGGGAGCTGTTTTTT
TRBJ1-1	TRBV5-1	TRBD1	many	CASSPGTAGDVTEAFF	TGCGCCAGCAGCCCGGGGACAGCGGGAGATGTCACTGAAGCTTTCTTT
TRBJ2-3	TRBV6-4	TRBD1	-	CASSGQGADTQYF	TGTGCCAGCAGTGGGCAGGGGGCAGATACGCAGTATTTT
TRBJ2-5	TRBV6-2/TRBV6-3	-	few	CASRKDGKETQYF	TGTGCCAGCAGAAAGGACGGAAAAGAGACCCAGTACTTC
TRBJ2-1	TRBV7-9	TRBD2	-	CASRRDYGWQFF	TGTGCCAGCAGGCGGGACTACGGGTGGCAGTTCTTC
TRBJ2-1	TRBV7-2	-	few	CASSLEIAVHNEQFF	TGTGCCAGCAGCTTAGAGATAGCGGTCCACAATGAGCAGTTCTTC
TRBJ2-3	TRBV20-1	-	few	CSASGGDRSTDTQYF	TGCAGTGCTTCAGGCGGGGACCGCAGCACAGATACGCAGTATTTT
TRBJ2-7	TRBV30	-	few	CAWSVLVGEQYF	TGTGCCTGGAGTGTACTGGTGGGGGAGCAGTACTTC
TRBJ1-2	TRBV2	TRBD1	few	CASRPGQASGYTF	TGTGCCAGCAGACCGGGACAGGCATCCGGCTACACCTTC
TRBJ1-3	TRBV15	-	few	CATSRAASGNTIYF	TGTGCCACCAGCAGAGCGGCTTCTGGAAACACCATATATTTT
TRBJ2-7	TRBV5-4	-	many	CASSFYDAYEQYF	TGTGCCAGCAGCTTCTACGATGCCTACGAGCAGTACTTC
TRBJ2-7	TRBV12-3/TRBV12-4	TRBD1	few	CASSRDRAREQYF	TGTGCCAGCAGCCGGGACAGGGCTCGGGAGCAGTACTTC
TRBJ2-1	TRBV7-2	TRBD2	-	CASSFAGTSSYNEQFF	TGTGCCAGCAGTTTTGCCGGGACTAGCTCCTACAATGAGCAGTTCTTC
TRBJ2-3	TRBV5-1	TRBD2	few	CASSETSGTTDTQYF	TGCGCCAGCAGCGAAACTAGCGGGACCACAGATACGCAGTATTTT
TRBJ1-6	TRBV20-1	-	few	CSAREEGDSPLHF	TGCAGTGCAAGGGAGGAAGGTGATTCACCCCTCCACTTT
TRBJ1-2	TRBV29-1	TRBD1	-	CSVRQGFYGYTF	TGCAGCGTCCGACAGGGGTTCTATGGCTACACCTTC
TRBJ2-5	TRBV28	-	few	CASSLAGQGGETQYF	TGTGCCAGCAGTTTAGCGGGGCAGGGGGGAGAGACCCAGTACTTC
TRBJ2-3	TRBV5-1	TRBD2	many	CASSWGTSGSTDTQYF	TGCGCCAGCAGCTGGGGGACTAGCGGGAGCACAGATACGCAGTATTTT
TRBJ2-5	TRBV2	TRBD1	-	CASSPNRDREETQYF	TGTGCCAGCAGTCCTAACCGGGACAGGGAAGAGACCCAGTACTTC
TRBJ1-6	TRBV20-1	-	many	CSARADNSPLHF	TGCAGTGCTCGGGCAGATAATTCACCCCTCCACTTT
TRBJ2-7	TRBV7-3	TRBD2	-	CASSLTGGLGVYEQYF	TGTGCCAGCAGCTTAACGGGGGGACTAGGAGTCTACGAGCAGTACTTC
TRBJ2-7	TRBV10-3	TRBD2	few	CAIRDLAGAYEQYF	TGTGCCATCAGAGACCTAGCGGGAGCCTACGAGCAGTACTTC
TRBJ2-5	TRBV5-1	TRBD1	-	CASSSGQGMGTQYF	TGCGCCAGCAGCTCGGGACAGGGAATGGGGACCCAGTACTTC
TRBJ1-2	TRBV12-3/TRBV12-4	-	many	CASSSGLGYGYTF	TGTGCCAGCAGTTCCGGACTGGGGTATGGCTACACCTTC
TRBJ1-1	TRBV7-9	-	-	CASSFGGSDTEAFF	TGTGCCAGCAGCTTCGGGGGGTCCGACACTGAAGCTTTCTTT
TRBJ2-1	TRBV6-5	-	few	CASSSWAGGNEQFF	TGTGCCAGCAGCTCGTGGGCAGGAGGGAATGAGCAGTTCTTC
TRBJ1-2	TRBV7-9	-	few	CASSPSGLFSGYTF	TGTGCCAGCAGCCCCTCGGGGTTATTTAGTGGCTACACCTTC
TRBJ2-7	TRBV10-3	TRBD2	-	CAISALAGGDEQYF	TGTGCCATCAGTGCGCTAGCGGGTGGAGATGAGCAGTACTTC
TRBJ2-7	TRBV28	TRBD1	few	CASSEPTGGAKEQYF	TGTGCCAGCAGTGAGCCGACAGGGGGCGCGAAGGAGCAGTACTTC
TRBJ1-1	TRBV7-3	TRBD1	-	CASSHPGQRGMNTEAFF	TGTGCCAGCAGCCATCCGGGACAGCGGGGCATGAACACTGAAGCTTTCTTT
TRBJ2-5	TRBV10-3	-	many	CAISAGSAETQYF	TGTGCCATCAGTGCGGGATCCGCGGAGACCCAGTACTTC
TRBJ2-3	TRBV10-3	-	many	CAISDGLSSTDTQYF	TGTGCCATCAGTGACGGTTTGTCTAGCACAGATACGCAGTATTTT
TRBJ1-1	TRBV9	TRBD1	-	CASSVEGAGYTEAFF	TGTGCCAGCAGCGTAGAGGGGGCAGGGTACACTGAAGCTTTCTTT
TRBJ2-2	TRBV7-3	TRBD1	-	CASSQIRNRGNTGELFF	TGTGCCAGCAGCCAAATAAGAAACAGGGGGAACACCGGGGAGCTGTTTTTT
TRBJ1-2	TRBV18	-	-	CASSPPPSQRFYGYTF	TGTGCCAGCTCACCACCACCATCACAGAGGTTCTATGGCTACACCTTC
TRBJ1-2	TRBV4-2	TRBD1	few	CASSRGTGGTGYGYTF	TGTGCCAGCAGCCGCGGGACAGGGGGAACTGGGTATGGCTACACCTTC
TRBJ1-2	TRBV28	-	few	CASSPSGKEDYGYTF	TGTGCCAGCAGTCCTTCAGGCAAAGAGGACTATGGCTACACCTTC
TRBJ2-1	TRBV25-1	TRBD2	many	CASSALRTSGTDEQFF	TGTGCCAGCAGTGCCCTTAGGACTAGCGGGACTGATGAGCAGTTCTTC
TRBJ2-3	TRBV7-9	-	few	CASSPGPQGTDTQYF	TGTGCCAGCAGCCCAGGACCCCAGGGCACAGATACGCAGTATTTT
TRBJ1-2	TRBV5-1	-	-	CASSLASSGRGAGYTF	TGCGCCAGCAGCTTGGCCTCAAGTGGGCGGGGAGCCGGCTACACCTTC
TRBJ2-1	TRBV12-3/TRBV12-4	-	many	CASSSGLYNEQFF	TGTGCCAGCAGTTCCGGCTTGTACAATGAGCAGTTCTTC
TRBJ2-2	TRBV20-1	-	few	CSARIPRSNTGELFF	TGCAGTGCTAGAATCCCCAGGTCGAACACCGGGGAGCTGTTTTTT
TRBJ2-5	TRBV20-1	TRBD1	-	CSARRARTGETQYF	TGCAGTGCTAGAAGAGCCAGGACAGGGGAGACCCAGTACTTC
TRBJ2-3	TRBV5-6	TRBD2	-	CASSNKLATYTDTQYF	TGTGCCAGCAGCAACAAACTAGCGACCTACACAGATACGCAGTATTTT
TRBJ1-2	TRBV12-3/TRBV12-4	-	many	CASSRRRDGYTF	TGTGCCAGCAGTCGTAGGAGGGATGGCTACACCTTC
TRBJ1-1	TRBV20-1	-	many	CSARSMGSRAVNTEAFF	TGCAGTGCTAGATCTATGGGATCCCGAGCTGTGAACACTGAAGCTTTCTTT
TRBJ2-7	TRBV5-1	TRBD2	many	CASSLDLLAGAYEQYF	TGCGCCAGCAGCTTGGACCTCCTAGCGGGAGCATACGAGCAGTACTTC